This T cell receptor beta chain was identified during a study of T cells after yellow fever vaccination. Study-wide results and caveats: The presence of abundant clonotypes contaminating from the bulk population was possible in FACS-sorted repertoires. Reappearance after the booster was seen for most primary-vaccination clones, at 95% to 97% CD4 and roughly 90% CD8.

This clonotype was observed a few times. Its target is unknown. In making TCR cDNA, 5'RACE template switching added a universal primer site and UMIs to it. TCRdb reprocessed the 5' RACE reads with MiXCR, giving one entry per CDR3 protein. In the table there are nearly 350,000 distinct CDR3 sequences, 8% to 9.5% of which are singletons. CDR3 length equals 13 residues. V dropped 6 bases and J dropped 2 bases, with 10 bases sitting between them. The clonotype comes from a man aged 18 to 30 who received the YFV17D yellow fever vaccine. The chain couples TRBV12-3 or TRBV12-4 to TRBJ1-2; D remains ambiguous. Sequenced here: PBMCs, sampled approximately 47 days after the first yellow fever vaccination. DNA for the CDR3: TGTGCCAGCAGCGGTGACAAAAACTATGGCTACACCTTC. Translating gives CASSGDKNYGYTF.